This TCR beta chain was sequenced for a study of T cell repertoires in cytomegalovirus infection. Turning to this clonotype: Its target is not known.

Each CDR3 protein gets one entry after TCRdb re-called the reads with MiXCR. The sample shows around 770,000 distinct CDR3 sequences, approximately 32% of them seen only once. This receptor was identified in a human donor in good health (CMV status not recorded). Some clones in this sample may be carry-over from other donors' samples. This material consisted of cultured CD8+ T cells from PBMCs, taken from culture after CMV antigen stimulation.

The DNA of the CDR3 is TGTGCCAGCAAAGGGACCGGGACAGGGGGCCCCTACGAGCAGTACGTC. Encoded protein: CASKGTGTGGPYEQYV. V usage is TRBV6-2 or TRBV6-3 and J usage is TRBJ2-7; 12 bases are a match to TRBD1. J was trimmed by 2 bases and V by 7 bases; bases with no gene match: 9. Germline V gene data show CDR1 as MNHEY and CDR2 as SVGEGT. This CDR3 is 16 amino acids long.